These 2 T cell receptor beta chains were sequenced from one sample in a study of blood T cell repertoires in COVID-19. Generated by immunoSEQ multiplex PCR, the TCRdb table keeps only in-frame clones and is missing some. The sample shows about 180,000 clones, approximately 85% of them seen only once. Sequenced sample: peripheral blood. The receptors derive from a man between 60 and 75 years old with acute or convalescent COVID-19.

The genes are TRBV30 and TRBJ1-1; no clear D. The CDR3 covers 13 residues. With 3 bases removed from V and 4 bases from J, the gap between germline ends came to 12 bases. The germline CDR1 and CDR2 sequences are GTSNPN and SVGIG (reference sequence). The CDR3 reads CAWSRGSGTEAFF. In DNA, the CDR3 is TGTGCCTGGAGCCGGGGATCGGGCACTGAAGCTTTCTTT.

V gene TRBV14 combines with J gene TRBJ2-5; D is perhaps TRBD1 (5 bases). Trimming removed 3 bases at V and 1 base at J, with 9 bases between. The CDR3 covers 14 residues. Germline V gives CDR1 SGHDN, CDR2 FVKESK. CDR3 region: CASSQDTPQETQYF. DNA of the CDR3: TGTGCCAGCAGCCAGGACACTCCCCAAGAGACCCAGTACTTC. Full variable domain (missing parts from reference TRBV14 and TRBJ2-5): EAGVTQFPSHSVIEKGQTVTLRCDPISGHDNLYWYRRVMGKEIKFLLHFVKESKQDESGMPNNRFLAERTGGTYSTLKVQPAELEDSGVYFCASSQDTPQETQYFGPGTRLLVL.